This T cell receptor (beta chain) was found in a study of OX40 agonist ivuxolimab in advanced cancers. Study conclusions and caveats: Individuals who were partial responders at 0.1-3.0 mg/kg had clonal expansion that ranked among the lowest. At doses 0.1 to 3.0 mg/kg, CD4+ and CD8+ clones expanded.

The CDR3 has 19 residues. The germline gives CDR1 SGHTA, CDR2 FQGTGA. Trimming took off 1 base at V and 0 bases at J, with 16 bases between the two ends. The method was immunoSEQ multiplex PCR; TCRdb's version includes in-frame clones alone and lacks a portion of them. This sample has more than 65,000 clones, with about 80% found just once. Remarks on this clone: Its target is not known.

The source was CD4+ or CD8+ T cells sorted from blood, collected in a trial of the OX40 agonist ivuxolimab. The receptor's source is an adult with an advanced solid tumor such as melanoma, head and neck, liver or kidney cancer. This sequence joins TRBV7-3 and TRBJ2-6, with a tentative D call TRBD2 (7 bases). This CDR3 reads CASSLKGTGGLSGANVLTF. For the CDR3, the DNA is TGTGCCAGCAGCTTAAAGGGGACGGGGGGCCTCTCTGGGGCCAACGTCCTGACTTTC.